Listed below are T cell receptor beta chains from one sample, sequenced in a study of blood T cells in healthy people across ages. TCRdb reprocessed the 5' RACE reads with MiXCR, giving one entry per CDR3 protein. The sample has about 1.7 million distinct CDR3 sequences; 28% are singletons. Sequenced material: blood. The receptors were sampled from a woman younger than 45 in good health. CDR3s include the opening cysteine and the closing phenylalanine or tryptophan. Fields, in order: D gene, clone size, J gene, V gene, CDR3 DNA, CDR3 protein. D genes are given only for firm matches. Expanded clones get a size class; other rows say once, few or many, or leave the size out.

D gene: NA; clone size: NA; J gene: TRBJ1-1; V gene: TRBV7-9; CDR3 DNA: TGTGCCAGCAGCTTCACGCAGGGCAGCGAAGTGGCTTTCTTT; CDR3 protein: CASSFTQGSEVAFF
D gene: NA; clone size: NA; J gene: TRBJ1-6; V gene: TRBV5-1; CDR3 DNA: TGCGCCAGCAGCCTATCGGCAGGGGAGAATTCACCCCTCCACTTT; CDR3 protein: CASSLSAGENSPLHF
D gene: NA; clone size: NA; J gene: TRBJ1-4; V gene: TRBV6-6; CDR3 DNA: TGTGCCAGCAGGGGGGGACACCCTAGAGCTGGTAATGAAAAACTGTTTTTT; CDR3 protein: CASRGGHPRAGNEKLFF
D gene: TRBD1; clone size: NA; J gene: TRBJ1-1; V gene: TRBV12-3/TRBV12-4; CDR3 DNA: TGTGCCAGCAGTTTAGGGGGACAGGACACTGAAGCTTTCTTT; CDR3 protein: CASSLGGQDTEAFF
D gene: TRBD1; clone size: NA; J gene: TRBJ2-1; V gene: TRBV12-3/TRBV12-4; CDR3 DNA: TGTGCCAGCAGCCTCAACCGGGACAGCTACGAGCAGTTCTTC; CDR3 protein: CASSLNRDSYEQFF
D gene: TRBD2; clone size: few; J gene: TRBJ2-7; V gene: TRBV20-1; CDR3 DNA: TGCAGTGCTAGGGCCCTACCTAGCGGGGTCCGCTACGAGCAGTACTTC; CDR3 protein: CSARALPSGVRYEQYF
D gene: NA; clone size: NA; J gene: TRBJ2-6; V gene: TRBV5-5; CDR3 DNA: TGTGCCAGCAGCCTTTCCGGGTCTTCTGGGGCCAACGTCCTGAATTTC; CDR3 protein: CASSLSGSSGANVLNF
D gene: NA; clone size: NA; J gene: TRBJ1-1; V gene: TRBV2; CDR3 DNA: TGTGCCAGCACAGTCGGAGAGAACACTGAAGCTTTCTTT; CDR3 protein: CASTVGENTEAFF
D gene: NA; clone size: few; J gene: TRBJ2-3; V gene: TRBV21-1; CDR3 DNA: TGTGCCAGCAGCTCGCAGGGTATGGGCACAGATACGCAGTATTTT; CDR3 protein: CASSSQGMGTDTQYF
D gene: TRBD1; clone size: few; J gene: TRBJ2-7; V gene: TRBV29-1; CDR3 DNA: TGCAGCGTTTCCGGGACAGAAAACGAGCAGTACTTC; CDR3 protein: CSVSGTENEQYF
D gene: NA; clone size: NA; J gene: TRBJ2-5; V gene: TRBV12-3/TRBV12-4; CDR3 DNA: TGTGCCAGCAGTTTGGCCGGCCAAGAGTCCCAGTACTTC; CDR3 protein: CASSLAGQESQYF
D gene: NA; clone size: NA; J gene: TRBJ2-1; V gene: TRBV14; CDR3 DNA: TGTGCCAGCAGCTACAGGGTCAATGAGCAGTTCTTC; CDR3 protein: CASSYRVNEQFF
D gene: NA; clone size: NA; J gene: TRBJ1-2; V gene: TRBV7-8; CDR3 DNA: TGTGCCAGCAGCGACCGGGACAACTTCTCGTATGGCTACACCTTC; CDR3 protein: CASSDRDNFSYGYTF
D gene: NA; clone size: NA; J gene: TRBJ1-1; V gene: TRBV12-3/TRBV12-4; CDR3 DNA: TGTGCCAGCAGTCCATCCCCGAATGTCAAAGCTTTCTTT; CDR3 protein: CASSPSPNVKAFF
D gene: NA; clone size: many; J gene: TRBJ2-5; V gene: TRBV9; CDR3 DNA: TGTGCCAGCACTCGAGGGGGAGCGGAGACCCAGTACTTC; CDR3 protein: CASTRGGAETQYF
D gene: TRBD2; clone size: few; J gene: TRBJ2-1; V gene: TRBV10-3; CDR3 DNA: TGTGCCATCAGTGAGTCGGCGACTAGCGGGGGGGCCGACAATGAGCAGTTCTTC; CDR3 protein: CAISESATSGGADNEQFF
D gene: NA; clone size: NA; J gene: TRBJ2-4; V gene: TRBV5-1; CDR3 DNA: TGCGCCAGCAGCTTCCAAGATTCCAAAAACATTCAGTACTTC; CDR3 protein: CASSFQDSKNIQYF
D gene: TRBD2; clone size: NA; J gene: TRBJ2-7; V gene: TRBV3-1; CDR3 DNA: TGTGCCAGCAGCCAAGATCCGGCGGGAGGGCGTGGCGAGCAGTACTTC; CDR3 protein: CASSQDPAGGRGEQYF
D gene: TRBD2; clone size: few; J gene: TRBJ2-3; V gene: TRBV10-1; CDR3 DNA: TGCGCCAGCAGTGAGTCCAGCGGGAGAACAGATACGCAGTATTTT; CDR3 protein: CASSESSGRTDTQYF
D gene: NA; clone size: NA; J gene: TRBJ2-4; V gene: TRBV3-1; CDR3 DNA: TGTGCCAGCAGCCACGGAAGTAACAGGGTCCGTATGTCCGGGGAGCAGTACTTC; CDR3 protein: CASSHGSNRVRMSGEQYF
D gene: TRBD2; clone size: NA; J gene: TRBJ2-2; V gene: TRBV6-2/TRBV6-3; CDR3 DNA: TGTGCCAGCAGTGTGACTAGCAGGATTGGCGGGGAGCTGTTTTTT; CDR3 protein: CASSVTSRIGGELFF
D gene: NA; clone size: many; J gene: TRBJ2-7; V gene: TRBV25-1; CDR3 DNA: TGTGCCAGCCGCCCGCCGGGGGCCTACGAGCAGTACTTC; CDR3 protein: CASRPPGAYEQYF
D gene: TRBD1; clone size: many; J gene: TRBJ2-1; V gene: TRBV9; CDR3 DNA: TGTGCCAGCAGCGCGGGCGGGACAGGGGGCTTATATGAGCAGTTCTTC; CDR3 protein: CASSAGGTGGLYEQFF
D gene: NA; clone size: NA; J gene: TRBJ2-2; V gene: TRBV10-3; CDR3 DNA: TGTGCCATCAGTGAGTCGACTGAACAGACAACCGGGGAGCTGTTTTTT; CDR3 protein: CAISESTEQTTGELFF
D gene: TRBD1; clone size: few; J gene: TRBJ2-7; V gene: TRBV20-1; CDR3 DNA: TGCAGTGCTAGTGCAGACAGGGGCTACGAGCAGTACTTC; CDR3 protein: CSASADRGYEQYF
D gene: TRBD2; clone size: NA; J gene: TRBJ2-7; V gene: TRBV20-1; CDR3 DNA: TGCAGTGCTCCCCGACTAGCGGGAGGGAACTACGAGCAGTACTTC; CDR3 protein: CSAPRLAGGNYEQYF
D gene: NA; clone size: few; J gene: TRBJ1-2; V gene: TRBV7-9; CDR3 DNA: TGTGCCAGCAGCTTAGCTTTCAAGGGACCTACCCTCGGGGGCTACACCTTC; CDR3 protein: CASSLAFKGPTLGGYTF
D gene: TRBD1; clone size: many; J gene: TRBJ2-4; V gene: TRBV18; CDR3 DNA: TGTGCCAGCTCACTCGTCGGAGGCGGGACAGGGGTCATTCAGTACTTC; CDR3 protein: CASSLVGGGTGVIQYF
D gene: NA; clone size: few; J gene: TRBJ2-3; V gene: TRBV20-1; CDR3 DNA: TGCAGTGTTAGGCTTGCGGGAAACACAGATACGCAGTATTTT; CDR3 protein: CSVRLAGNTDTQYF
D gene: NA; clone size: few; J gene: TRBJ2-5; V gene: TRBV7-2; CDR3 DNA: TGTGCCAGCAGCTTAGTCGGGAATTTCCAAGAGACCCAGTACTTC; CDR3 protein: CASSLVGNFQETQYF
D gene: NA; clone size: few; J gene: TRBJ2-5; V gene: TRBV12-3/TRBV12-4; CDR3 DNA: TGTGCCAGCATCCAGACTAGGTGGGGGACCCAGTACTTC; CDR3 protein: CASIQTRWGTQYF
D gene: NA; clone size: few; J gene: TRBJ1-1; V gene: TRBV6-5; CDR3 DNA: TGTGCCAGCAGTTACTCGAACGGTGGCGGCACTGAAGCTTTCTTT; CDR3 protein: CASSYSNGGGTEAFF
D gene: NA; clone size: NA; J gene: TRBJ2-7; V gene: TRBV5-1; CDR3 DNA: TGCGCCAGCAGCTTTGTGGGGGGAAGGTCCTACGAGCAGTACTTC; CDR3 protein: CASSFVGGRSYEQYF
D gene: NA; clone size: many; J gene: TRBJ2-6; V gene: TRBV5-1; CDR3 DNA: TGCGCCAGCAGCGCAGACCTGGCTGGGGCCAACGTCCTGACTTTC; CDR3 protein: CASSADLAGANVLTF
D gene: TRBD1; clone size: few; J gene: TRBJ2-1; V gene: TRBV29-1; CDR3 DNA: TGCAGCGGGACCGGGACAGGGGCCTTTCATGAGCAGTTCTTC; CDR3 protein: CSGTGTGAFHEQFF
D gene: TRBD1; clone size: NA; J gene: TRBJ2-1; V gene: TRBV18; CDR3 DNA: TGTGCCAGCTCACACCCGACAGGGGGCTTGGACAATGAGCAGTTCTTC; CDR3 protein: CASSHPTGGLDNEQFF
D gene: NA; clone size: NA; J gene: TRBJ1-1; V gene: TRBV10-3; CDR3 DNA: TGTGCCATCAGGCACGGGGGACCCACTGAAGCTTTCTTT; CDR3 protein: CAIRHGGPTEAFF
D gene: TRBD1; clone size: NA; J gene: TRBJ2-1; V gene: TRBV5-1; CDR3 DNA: TGCGCCAGCAACACCGGAGGACAGGGGACGGACAATGAGCAGTTCTTC; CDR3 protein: CASNTGGQGTDNEQFF
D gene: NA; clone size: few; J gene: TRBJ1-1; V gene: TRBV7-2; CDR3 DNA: TGTGCCAGCAGCTTAGCGATCAGGAACACTGAAGCTTTCTTT; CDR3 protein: CASSLAIRNTEAFF
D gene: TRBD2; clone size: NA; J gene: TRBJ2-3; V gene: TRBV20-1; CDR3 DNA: TGCAGTGGGTCTAGCGGGACGTCAGATACGCAGTATTTT; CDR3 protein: CSGSSGTSDTQYF
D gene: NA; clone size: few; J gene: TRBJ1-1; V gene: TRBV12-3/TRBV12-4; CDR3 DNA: TGTGCCAGCAGTTTAACAGACGTTGGGACGGCTTTCTTT; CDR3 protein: CASSLTDVGTAFF
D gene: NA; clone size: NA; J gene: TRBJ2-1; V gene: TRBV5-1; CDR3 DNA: TGCGCCAGCAGCTTGGCGGGACCAGAGGTCAATGAGCAGTTCTTC; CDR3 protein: CASSLAGPEVNEQFF